This T cell receptor beta chain was identified in a study of T cell responses to AZD1222 COVID-19 vaccine. Regarding the study as a whole: Clonal diversity may have been underestimated, and the donors were mostly white British, with more females than males.

The method was immunoSEQ multiplex PCR; TCRdb's version includes in-frame clones alone and lacks a portion of them. The sample contains approximately 130,000 clones, about nine tenths of which appear only once. V was cut by 0 bases and J by 5 bases, with 20 bases left in between. Germline V gene data show CDR1 as LGHNA and CDR2 as YSLEER. The CDR3 has 18 residues. Comments on this clone: As yet, its antigen is unknown.

This sequence joins TRBV4-3 and TRBJ1-3, with D perhaps matching TRBD1 (5 bases). The clonotype comes from an adult who received the AZD1222 COVID-19 vaccine. The input for sequencing was peripheral blood, taken 28 days after the second AZD1222 dose. As DNA, the CDR3 is TGCGCCAGCAGCCAAGACCCCCTCGGGGGAGGTGGGAGAAACACCATATATTTT. Protein: CASSQDPLGGGGRNTIYF.